Shown below are 17 T cell receptor beta chains from a single sample sequenced in a study of cytomegalovirus exposure and HLA in healthy donors. With 60 Vbeta and 13 Jbeta primers, the PCR was carried out. Profiling relied on immunoSEQ multiplex PCR, and the TCRdb table lists in-frame clones only, not all of them. The repertoire consists of 150,000 to 200,000 clones, with roughly four fifths occurring once and the leading ten covering about 1.9%. Sequencing used PBMCs. Receptor source: a woman under 30 in good health and CMV-seronegative.

The V and J genes are TRBV4-2 and TRBJ2-5; the match to TRBD2 covers 8 bases. The better agreement between TRBJ2-7 and the DNA end casts doubt on the J call. This CDR3 has 17 amino acids. Germline loops: CDR1 LGHNA, CDR2 YNFKEQ. This CDR3 is CASSQSSISGSSYEQYF. The CDR3, as DNA: TGTGCCAGCAGCCAATCCTCTATCAGCGGGAGTTCCTACGAGCAGTACTTC.

The chain couples TRBV6-6 to TRBJ1-2; TRBD1 matches 7 bases. Germline V lookup: CDR1 MNHNY, CDR2 SVGAGI (reference sequence). J lost 4 bases, V lost 0 bases, and 2 bases had no gene match. The length of the CDR3 is 14 residues. CDR3 sequence: CASSYSGQAYGYTF. The CDR3 DNA is TGTGCCAGCAGTTACTCCGGACAGGCCTATGGCTACACCTTC.

The rearrangement joins TRBV19 to TRBJ2-7, with TRBD1 identical over 7 bases. The V gene's germline CDR1 is LNHDA and CDR2 SQIVND (reference sequence). The trim removed 3 bases at V and 1 base at J, leaving 3 bases unmatched. The CDR3 has 14 amino acids. The CDR3 loop is CASSIGTESYEQYF. The CDR3 DNA follows: TGTGCCAGTAGTATCGGGACAGAATCCTACGAGCAGTACTTC.

V is TRBV9 and J is TRBJ2-7; a weak D match, TRBD1 (5 bases). This CDR3 is 16 amino acids long. The V end was cut by 4 bases, the J end by 2 bases, with 19 bases between. Germline CDR1 reads SGDLS; CDR2 reads YYNGEE. The DNA of the CDR3 is TGTGCCAGCAGCCACAAGCGAACGACAGCGACCTACGAGCAGTACTTC. This encodes CASSHKRTTATYEQYF.

This clone showed up just a few times. The V gene is TRBV5-6, the J gene TRBJ2-2, with D possibly matching TRBD2 (6 bases). CDR1 is SGHDT and CDR2 is YYEEEE in the germline V gene. The length of the CDR3 is 17 residues. Trimming removed 4 bases at V and 4 bases at J, with 20 bases between. The CDR3: CASSPKGGTYFTGELFF. The CDR3 DNA reads as TGTGCCAGCAGCCCCAAAGGCGGGACGTACTTCACCGGGGAGCTGTTTTTT.

The chain couples TRBV6-1 to TRBJ2-1; tentative D call: TRBD2 (5 bases). The CDR3 totals 14 residues. V lost 6 bases, J lost 0 bases, and 9 bases lay in between. Germline V gene sequence: CDR1 MNHNS, CDR2 SASEGT. The CDR3: CASRPSSSYNEQFF. In nucleotides, the CDR3 is TGTGCCAGCAGACCTAGCTCCTCCTACAATGAGCAGTTCTTC.

The table lists this clone with a few counts. The chain is built from TRBV28 and TRBJ2-1; 15 bases are shared with TRBD2. Losses at the gene ends were 3 bases for V and 9 bases for J; bases not matched to a gene: 6. This CDR3 is 16 amino acids long. Germline V gene data show CDR1 as MDHEN and CDR2 as SYDVKM. The CDR3 coding sequence is TGTGCCAGCAGTTTGGGCCCGGGACTAGCGGGAGGTGAGCAGTTCTTC. Translated: CASSLGPGLAGGEQFF.

About this clone itself: The same CDR3 also results from other DNA sequences found in this sample. As DNA, the CDR3 is TGCGCTATAGCGGGAGAGGGAGAGACCCAGTACTTC. It codes for CAIAGEGETQYF. The chain carries TRBV29-1 and TRBJ2-5, with 9 bases identical to TRBD2. Germline loops: CDR1 SQVTM, CDR2 ANQGSEA. The CDR3 extends over 12 amino acids.

The chain couples TRBV5-6 to TRBJ2-1, with D perhaps TRBD1 (7 bases). V gave up 4 bases and J gave up 4 bases, with 15 bases separating them. The CDR3 contains 15 residues. Per the germline V gene, CDR1 is SGHDT and CDR2 is YYEEEE. CDR3 DNA: TGTGCCAGCAGCAGCACGGGGGACAGATACAATGAGCAGTTCTTC. Protein: CASSSTGDRYNEQFF.

The chain is built from TRBV6-5 and TRBJ2-3, with 10 nucleotides matching TRBD2. Germline CDR1 is MNHEY and CDR2 is SVGAGI. J lost 4 bases, V lost 0 bases, and 4 bases had no gene match. This CDR3 is 16 amino acids long. DNA of the CDR3: TGTGCCAGCAGTTACTCGCCTAGCGGGAGTTCAGATACGCAGTATTTT. This translates into CASSYSPSGSSDTQYF.

The V gene is TRBV7-2, the J gene TRBJ1-5; D is unresolved. V was trimmed by 7 bases and J by 0 bases, leaving 13 bases between them. Germline V gene data show CDR1 as SGHTA and CDR2 as FQGNSA. There are 15 residues in the CDR3. The CDR3 sequence is CASTPRRISNQPQHF. CDR3 DNA sequence: TGTGCCAGCACCCCCCGGAGGATTAGCAATCAGCCCCAGCATTTT.

This clone showed up just once. Compared with germline, one end of the junction differs, possibly owing to a read error. Other DNA variants within this sample encode the same CDR3. The chain has TRBV5-4 and TRBJ2-1, with 12 bases identical to TRBD1. CDR1 is SGHNT, CDR2 YYREEE, per germline (reference sequence). This CDR3 contains 15 residues. In DNA form, the CDR3 reads TGTGCCAGCAGCCCGGGACAGGGGGCTTCACGTGAGCAATTCTTC. It specifies CASSPGQGASREQFF.

The chain has TRBV5-4 and TRBJ1-1; 8 nucleotides align to TRBD1. Germline lookup yields CDR1 SGHNT and CDR2 YYREEE (reference sequence). V lost 4 bases to trimming and J lost 7 bases; unmatched junction nucleotides: 6. The CDR3 is 13 residues long. Here the CDR3 DNA reads TGTGCCAGCAGCGCCGGACAGGGTCTTGAAGCTTTCTTT. Residues: CASSAGQGLEAFF.

This clone was picked up one time. The CDR3 DNA is TGTGCCAGCAGCCCCCACGGTTCTGAGCAGTTCTTC. It codes for CASSPHGSEQFF. This chain uses TRBV9 with TRBJ2-1; no clear D gene. Germline CDR1 and CDR2: SGDLS and YYNGEE. The V gene lost 4 bases and the J gene lost 9 bases, with 11 bases spanning the gap. CDR3 size: 12 residues. Looking up the rest from reference TRBV9 and TRBJ2-1 gives the full variable domain: DSGVTQTPKHLITATGQRVTLRCSPRSGDLSVYWYQQSLDQGLQFLIQYYNGEERAKGNILERFSAQQFPDLHSELNLSSLELGDSALYFCASSPHGSEQFFGPGTRLTVL.

This clone has only a few counts. The chain combines TRBV10-3 with TRBJ1-4, with D maybe TRBD1 (5 bases). V was cut by 11 bases and J by 1 base, with 26 bases left in between. Germline values: CDR1 ENHRY, CDR2 SYGVKD. The CDR3 length is 18 residues. CDR3 sequence (DNA): TGTGCCTTTTGGGATAACCGGGCAGGGTCGGTAACTAATGAAAAACTGTTTTTT. This gives the protein CAFWDNRAGSVTNEKLFF.

The chain combines TRBV19 with TRBJ1-2; 9 bases are a match to TRBD1. This CDR3 has 16 residues. Germline values: CDR1 LNHDA, CDR2 SQIVND (reference sequence). The trim removed 4 bases at V and 6 bases at J, leaving 12 bases unmatched. The CDR3 DNA follows: TGTGCCAGTAGTAAGCCGGGACAGGGTTTATTGAATGGCTACACCTTC. Translation gives CASSKPGQGLLNGYTF.

The rearrangement links TRBV13 to TRBJ2-1; 7 bases are a match to TRBD1. V lost 4 bases and J lost 4; bases outside the gene matches: 13. This CDR3 is built from 17 residues. Germline V gene data show CDR1 as PRHDT and CDR2 as FYEKMQ (reference sequence). In DNA, the CDR3 is TGTGCCAGCAGCTCCGGCCGGGACAGCATTCGGTACAATGAGCAGTTCTTC. Amino acids: CASSSGRDSIRYNEQFF.